These 12 T cell receptor beta chains originate from one sample sequenced in a study of T-cell reconstitution after alpha-beta-depleted transplantation in children. Unique molecular identifiers tagged the TCRbeta library. MiXCR, run by TCRdb on the PCR reads, gives a single entry per CDR3 protein. Among roughly 100,000 distinct CDR3 sequences listed, approximately 8% were seen once. The specimen comprised PBMCs, sampled before TCRalphabeta/CD19-depleted stem cell transplant. The receptors shown here come from a boy under 10 years old with acute lymphoblastic leukemia, due to receive a stem cell transplant.

The table lists this clonotype with a few counts. The V and J genes are TRBV15 and TRBJ2-6; the match to TRBD2 covers 7 bases. This CDR3 comprises 18 residues. With V trimmed by 8 bases and J by 0 bases, 13 bases remained unmatched. The germline V gene encodes CDR1 LNHNV and CDR2 YYDKDF (reference sequence). The CDR3: CATSPSLASASGANVLTF. For the CDR3, the DNA is TGTGCCACCTCACCCTCACTAGCGTCTGCCTCTGGGGCCAACGTCCTGACTTTC.

This clonotype was counted a few times. The chain employs TRBV29-1 and TRBJ2-1; unclear D gene. Trimming removed 0 bases at V and 10 bases at J, with 10 bases between. CDR1 SQVTM and CDR2 ANQGSEA come from the germline V gene. This CDR3 comprises 12 residues. CDR3 coding DNA: TGCAGCGTTGAAGAGGCACTCCCGGAGCAGTTCTTC. Translation gives CSVEEALPEQFF.

This clonotype was recorded many times. The J gene is TRBJ2-1, the V gene TRBV6-1; a weak D match, TRBD2 (5 bases). Trimming cost V 5 bases and J 8 bases, with 19 bases left between them. Germline-derived CDR1 and CDR2 are MNHNS and SASEGT. The CDR3 has 15 residues. CDR3 sequence (DNA): TGTGCCAGCAGTACCCCCGGAGGCTTTGGCGATGAGCAGTTCTTC. This gives the protein CASSTPGGFGDEQFF.

This clonotype was seen ten or more times. J is TRBJ2-2 and V is TRBV5-1; 9 bases fit TRBD1. The length of the CDR3 is 15 residues. Germline V gives CDR1 SGHRS, CDR2 YFSETQ. V lost 4 bases and J lost 6; bases outside the gene matches: 7. DNA of the CDR3: TGCGCCAGCAGCCTACTGAGACAGGGGGCCGGGGAGCTGTTTTTT. Translation: CASSLLRQGAGELFF.

This clonotype came up once. J is TRBJ2-2 and V is TRBV2, with D possibly matching TRBD1 (5 bases). V was shortened by 0 bases and J by 4 bases, with 12 bases between the two germline ends. The CDR3 spans 16 residues. Germline CDR1 is SNHLY and CDR2 is FYNNEI. The CDR3 coding sequence is TGTGCCAGCAGTGAAGCGGCAGGGTTTAGCACCGGGGAGCTGTTTTTT. This sequence encodes CASSEAAGFSTGELFF.

This clonotype was observed at least ten times. The chain employs TRBV9 and TRBJ2-5, with 10 bases lining up with TRBD2. The CDR3 spans 17 residues. V lost 0 bases to trimming and J lost 0 bases; unmatched junction nucleotides: 5. Germline CDR1 and CDR2: SGDLS and YYNGEE. The DNA of the CDR3 is TGTGCCAGCAGCGTAGGAATAGCGGGGGGCGACCAAGAGACCCAGTACTTC. Amino acids: CASSVGIAGGDQETQYF.

This chain links TRBV7-9 with TRBJ2-1; D gene uncertain. The CDR3 consists of 13 residues. CDR1 and CDR2 from the germline V gene are SEHNR and FQNEAQ (reference sequence). Trimming pared 5 bases from V and 10 bases from J, leaving 15 bases between. Here the CDR3 DNA reads TGTGCCAGCAGCCAACCGCGAAGGAGAGAGCAGTTCTTC. It is translated as CASSQPRRREQFF.

This clonotype has at least ten counts. The chain recombines TRBV25-1 with TRBJ2-1, with 11 bases that match TRBD2. Germline CDR1 and CDR2: MGHDK and SYGVNS. J gave up 5 bases and V 7 bases, and 10 bases lay outside the gene matches. This CDR3 has 16 residues. The chain's CDR3 is CASTRTPGLADNEQFF. In nucleotides, the CDR3 is TGTGCCAGCACTCGAACCCCGGGACTAGCGGACAATGAGCAGTTCTTC.

This clonotype occurred a few times. This sequence joins TRBV7-2 and TRBJ2-7; 9 bases align to TRBD1. The junction had 6 bases not matched to a gene; V was cut back by 6 bases and J by 3 bases. The V gene's germline CDR1 is SGHTA and CDR2 FQGNSA. CDR3 size: 14 residues. CDR3 amino acids: CASSLGQGRYEQYF. In nucleotides, the CDR3 is TGTGCCAGCAGTCTCGGACAGGGGCGCTACGAGCAGTACTTC.

The gene calls are TRBV7-8 and TRBJ1-1, with TRBD1 matching over 8 bases. Germline V gives CDR1 SGHVS, CDR2 FQNEAQ. This CDR3 contains 17 residues. V was clipped by 0 bases and J by 1 base; unmatched bases: 7. CDR3 loop: CASSLAQTGGGNTEAFF. The DNA of the CDR3 is TGTGCCAGCAGCTTAGCGCAAACAGGGGGTGGGAACACTGAAGCTTTCTTT.

This clonotype was observed many times. The CDR3 loop is CASSQEGRQNTEAFF. The CDR3 DNA reads as TGCGCCAGCAGCCAAGAAGGGAGACAGAACACTGAAGCTTTCTTT. The chain recombines TRBV4-3 with TRBJ1-1; D gene ambiguous. Germline V gene sequence: CDR1 LGHNA, CDR2 YSLEER. V shed 0 bases and J shed 1 base, with 9 bases lying between them. The CDR3 extends over 15 amino acids.

This chain uses TRBV7-9 with TRBJ2-1; maybe TRBD2 (5 bases). This CDR3 is 12 amino acids long. Germline V gene data show CDR1 as SEHNR and CDR2 as FQNEAQ (reference sequence). Trimming took 4 bases from V and 8 from J, leaving 9 bases between them. CDR3 nucleotides: TGTGCCAGCAGCTCTGGACTCGATGAGCAGTTCTTC. Protein product: CASSSGLDEQFF.